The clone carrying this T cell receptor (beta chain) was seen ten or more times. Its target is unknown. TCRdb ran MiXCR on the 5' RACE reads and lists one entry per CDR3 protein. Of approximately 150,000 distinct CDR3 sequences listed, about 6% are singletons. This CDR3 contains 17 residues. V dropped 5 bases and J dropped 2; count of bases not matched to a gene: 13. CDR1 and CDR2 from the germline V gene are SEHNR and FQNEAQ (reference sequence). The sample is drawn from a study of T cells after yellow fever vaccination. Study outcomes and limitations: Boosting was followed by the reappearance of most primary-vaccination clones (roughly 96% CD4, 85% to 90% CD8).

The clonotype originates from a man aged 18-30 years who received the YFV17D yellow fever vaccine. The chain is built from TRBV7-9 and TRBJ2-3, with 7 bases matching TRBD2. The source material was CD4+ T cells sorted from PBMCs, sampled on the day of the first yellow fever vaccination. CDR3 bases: TGTGCCAGCAGCCCCCGGAGGAGCGGGGCCACCACAGATACGCAGTATTTT. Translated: CASSPRRSGATTDTQYF.